These 27 T cell receptor beta chains originate from one sample sequenced in a study of blood T cells in healthy people across ages. The use of a sample-barcoded 5' primer and a J-beta primer mix characterized a second PCR of roughly 7 to 11 cycles. MiXCR, run by TCRdb on the 5' RACE reads, gives a single entry per CDR3 protein. Among about 620,000 distinct CDR3 sequences, more than 45% were seen once, and the ten largest hold about 14%. Input material: blood. These receptors were taken from a woman of 80 years or more in good health.

There are many counts of this clonotype. This chain uses TRBV9 with TRBJ2-3, with 9 bases aligning to TRBD2. The V and J ends lost 1 base and 3 bases, in that order; junction bases with no gene match: 12. The CDR3 is made up of 18 amino acids. Germline V CDR1 and CDR2: SGDLS, YYNGEE. CDR3 in DNA: TGTGCCAGCAGCGTACCACTGGGCGCGACTAGCGGAACAGATACGCAGTATTTT. It encodes CASSVPLGATSGTDTQYF.

This chain links TRBV5-1 with TRBJ2-5; D possibly corresponds to TRBD2 (6 bases). Matching the DNA end better, TRBJ2-7 makes the J call doubtful. In germline, CDR1 is SGHRS, CDR2 YFSETQ. CDR3 length: 13 residues. CDR3 protein: CASSSLEGYEQYF. The CDR3 coding sequence is TGCGCCAGCAGCTCCTTGGAGGGGTACGAGCAGTACTTC.

This clonotype was seen once. The chain joins TRBV12-3 or TRBV12-4 to TRBJ2-5; perhaps D is TRBD1 or TRBD2 (7 bases each). The J call is in doubt because the DNA end fits TRBJ2-1 better. The CDR3 is 15 residues long. The CDR3 protein is CASSLNRGAGETQFF. CDR3 nucleotides: TGTGCCAGCAGTCTAAACAGGGGTGCGGGAGAGACCCAGTTCTTC.

The sample holds many counts of this clonotype. J is TRBJ2-1 and V is TRBV4-1; the D gene is possibly TRBD2 (6 bases). Deletions cut 0 bases from V and 1 base from J, with 13 bases between. This CDR3 is 17 amino acids long. Germline V gene sequence: CDR1 MGHRA, CDR2 YSYEKL. CDR3 region: CASSQDSWEVSYNEQFF. CDR3 nucleotide sequence: TGCGCCAGCAGCCAAGACTCCTGGGAGGTTTCCTACAATGAGCAGTTCTTC.

This clonotype appeared many times. The J gene is TRBJ2-5, the V gene TRBV20-1; TRBD2 agrees at 10 bases. The germline V gene encodes CDR1 DFQATT and CDR2 SNEGSKA (reference sequence). This CDR3 contains 13 residues. V lost 7 bases and J lost 9; bases outside the gene matches: 11. As DNA, the CDR3 is TGCAGTGTCCCGCCGCTAGCGGGGGTTGCCCAGTACTTC. Protein: CSVPPLAGVAQYF.

The V gene is TRBV5-1, the J gene TRBJ2-1; 7 nucleotides agree with TRBD1. The CDR3 sequence is 13 residues long. J lost 12 bases, V lost 5 bases, and 11 bases had no gene match. Germline CDR1 SGHRS, CDR2 YFSETQ. CDR3 sequence reads: CASSQDRDIMQFF. The DNA for the CDR3 is TGCGCCAGCAGTCAAGACAGGGATATTATGCAGTTCTTC.

This clonotype appeared many times. The CDR3 coding sequence is TGTGCCAGCACGAACCCCCGGGTTCGAGAGACCCAGTACTTC. It translates to CASTNPRVRETQYF. This sequence joins TRBV28 and TRBJ2-5; D unresolved. The CDR3 runs to 14 residues. Germline values: CDR1 MDHEN, CDR2 SYDVKM. Trimming took off 7 bases at V and 4 bases at J, with 16 bases between the two ends.

With respect to this clonotype: A much larger clone lies a single base off, so this may be a read error. The rearrangement uses TRBV28 and TRBJ2-4; 7 bases are shared with TRBD1. The DNA end lines up better with TRBJ2-7; the J call may be wrong. Germline values: CDR1 MDHEN, CDR2 SYDVKM. This CDR3 spans 13 amino acids. In nucleotides, the CDR3 is TGTGCCAGCAGTCACGCAGGGGGTAGCGAGCAGTACTTC. This encodes CASSHAGGSEQYF.

V is TRBV6-6 and J is TRBJ2-1; D is uncertain. The CDR3 consists of 9 residues. The germline V gene encodes CDR1 MNHNY and CDR2 SVGAGI (reference sequence). Trimming took off 6 bases at V and 10 bases at J, with 4 bases between the two ends. As DNA, the CDR3 is TGTGCCAGCAGGTCGGAGCAGTTCTTC. Residues: CASRSEQFF.

With regard to this clonotype: A much larger clone is a single base away; this may be a read error. The rearrangement uses TRBV11-2 and TRBJ2-5; 7 bases map to TRBD1. The end of the DNA aligns better with TRBJ2-1, so the J call may be wrong. Looked up from germline, CDR1 is SGHAT and CDR2 is FQNNGV. This CDR3 spans 16 amino acids. DNA for the CDR3: TGTGCCAGCAGCCGTCACGGGGACAGCTTTCAAGAGACCCAGTTCTTC. Its protein product is CASSRHGDSFQETQFF.

As for this clonotype: A clone one base away is much larger, so this may be a read error. This chain connects TRBV3-1 to TRBJ1-2, with a possible D match to TRBD1 (5 bases). From germline, CDR1 is LGHDT and CDR2 YNNKEL (reference sequence). The CDR3 is made up of 16 amino acids. V was trimmed by 2 bases and J by 3 bases, leaving 16 bases between them. In nucleotides, the CDR3 is TGTGCCAGCAGCCAATTCTTACAGGCCGGTGACTATGGCTACACCTTC. It specifies CASSQFLQAGDYGYTF.

Concerning this clonotype itself: This could be a read error, since a much larger clone is one nucleotide away. The genes are TRBV7-2 and TRBJ2-5; TRBD1 might be the D (6 bases). The CDR3 is made up of 13 amino acids. V lost 10 bases, J lost 5 bases, and 17 bases lay in between. Germline-derived CDR1 and CDR2 are SGHTA and FQGNSA. The CDR3 nucleotides are TGTGCCAACAAACCGTACAGGGAGGAGACCCAGTACTTC. Encoded protein: CANKPYREETQYF. The whole variable domain, remainder taken from reference TRBV7-2 and TRBJ2-5, is GAGVSQSPSNKVTEKGKDVELRCDPISGHTALYWYRQSLGQGLEFLIYFQGNSAPDKSGLPSDRFSAERTGGSVSTLTIQRTQQEDSAVYLCANKPYREETQYFGPGTRLLVL.

Note on this clonotype: A much more abundant neighbour one base away suggests this may be a read error. The chain combines TRBV7-4 with TRBJ1-3; tentatively, D is TRBD1 (5 bases). The CDR3 has 14 amino acids. Germline V gene data show CDR1 as SGHVT and CDR2 as SQSDAQ. Here the CDR3 DNA reads TGTGCCAGCAGCCCTGGGACGGCTGGAAACGCCATATATTTT. Translation: CASSPGTAGNAIYF.

In this sample, this clonotype turned up many times. The rearrangement uses TRBV3-1 and TRBJ2-7; possibly TRBD1 for D (7 bases). Germline CDR1 and CDR2: LGHDT and YNNKEL (reference sequence). CDR3 length: 14 residues. V was trimmed by 2 bases and J by 5 bases, leaving 13 bases between them. The CDR3 region has the DNA TGTGCCAGCAGCCAATGGGGGGACAGTCACGAGCAGTACTTC. Its translation is CASSQWGDSHEQYF.

This clonotype was found many times. The genes are TRBV20-1 and TRBJ2-7; D may correspond to TRBD1 or TRBD2 (5 bases each). The CDR3 loop spans 14 amino acids. V was clipped by 0 bases and J by 6 bases, with 15 bases between them. Germline V CDR1 and CDR2: DFQATT, SNEGSKA (reference sequence). CDR3 amino acids: CSARDGGGGTEQYF. In DNA form, the CDR3 reads TGCAGTGCTAGAGATGGGGGTGGGGGAACCGAGCAGTACTTC.

In nucleotides, the CDR3 is TGTGCCAGCAGCCAAGATCGCGACTCAGGGGCAGATACGCAGTATTTT. Amino acids: CASSQDRDSGADTQYF. The chain is built from TRBV14 and TRBJ2-3; D is perhaps TRBD1 (6 bases). Germline V gives CDR1 SGHDN, CDR2 FVKESK. V lost 0 bases and J lost 4, with 14 bases in between. The CDR3 is made up of 16 amino acids.

This clonotype was found a few times. V is TRBV7-2 and J is TRBJ2-2; TRBD2 might be the D (5 bases). Trimming cost V 7 bases and J 1 base, with 10 bases left between them. The length of the CDR3 is 14 residues. Germline V gene lookup returns CDR1 SGHTA and CDR2 FQGNSA. The CDR3 nucleotides are TGTGCCAGCATGTCGCGGGTGAACACCGGGGAGCTGTTTTTT. This translates into CASMSRVNTGELFF. Using reference TRBV7-2 and TRBJ2-2 for the parts outside the CDR3, the full variable domain is GAGVSQSPSNKVTEKGKDVELRCDPISGHTALYWYRQSLGQGLEFLIYFQGNSAPDKSGLPSDRFSAERTGGSVSTLTIQRTQQEDSAVYLCASMSRVNTGELFFGEGSRLTVL.

This clonotype appeared a few times. The chain joins TRBV10-3 to TRBJ2-5, with 7 bases fitting TRBD1. V was clipped by 4 bases and J by 1 base; unmatched bases: 6. The CDR3 is 15 residues long. The germline gives CDR1 ENHRY, CDR2 SYGVKD. Written as DNA, the CDR3 is TGTGCCATCAGTGGGCAGGGGGTTCCCCAAGAGACCCAGTACTTC. Its translation is CAISGQGVPQETQYF.

The rearrangement links TRBV5-1 to TRBJ2-5, with a weak D call TRBD2 (5 bases). With the DNA end fitting TRBJ2-7 better, the J assignment may be wrong. Germline CDR1 is SGHRS and CDR2 is YFSETQ. There are 15 residues in the CDR3. CDR3 in DNA: TGCGCCAGCAGCTTGGGACGGGGTGGGTCTGACGAGCAGTACTTC. This sequence encodes CASSLGRGGSDEQYF.

This clonotype was recorded a few times. The J gene is TRBJ1-2, the V gene TRBV5-1; tentatively, D is TRBD1 (5 bases). Trimming removed 1 base at V and 4 bases at J, with 17 bases between. The CDR3 is 16 amino acids. Germline loops: CDR1 SGHRS, CDR2 YFSETQ. CDR3 DNA: TGCGCCAGCAGCTTGCAGGGCAAACCGGGGGTCTATGGCTACACCTTC. It is translated as CASSLQGKPGVYGYTF. The full variable domain, rest sourced from reference TRBV5-1 and TRBJ1-2, is KAGVTQTPRYLIKTRGQQVTLSCSPISGHRSVSWYQQTPGQGLQFLFEYFSETQRNKGNFPGRFSGRQFSNSRSEMNVSTLELGDSALYLCASSLQGKPGVYGYTFGSGTRLTVV.

This clonotype turned up a few times. This chain links TRBV2 with TRBJ2-5; tentative D call: TRBD1 (5 bases). The CDR3 consists of 13 residues. The ends were cut back, 7 bases at V and 2 bases at J, with 11 bases in the middle. Germline V lookup: CDR1 SNHLY, CDR2 FYNNEI. CDR3: CASKQTAQETQYF. The CDR3, as DNA: TGTGCCAGCAAACAGACAGCACAAGAGACCCAGTACTTC.

This clonotype has a count of ten or more. This sequence joins TRBV20-1 and TRBJ2-2; TRBD1 is a possible D gene (6 bases). Germline V CDR1 and CDR2: DFQATT, SNEGSKA (reference sequence). The V gene lost 0 bases and the J gene lost 5 bases, with 10 bases spanning the gap. This CDR3 is built from 14 residues. Here the CDR3 reads CSARDPRGTGELFF. DNA for the CDR3: TGCAGTGCTAGAGATCCCAGGGGTACCGGGGAGCTGTTTTTT.

The rearrangement uses TRBV4-2 and TRBJ1-1; possibly TRBD1 for D (5 bases). The germline CDR1 and CDR2 sequences are LGHNA and YNFKEQ. The CDR3 spans 13 residues. V was clipped by 10 bases and J by 3 bases, with 15 bases between them. CDR3 DNA sequence: TGTGCCACCAAAGCCGGGGGGGACACTGAAGCTTTCTTT. Its translation is CATKAGGDTEAFF.

The genes are TRBV6-2 or TRBV6-3 and TRBJ2-2; weak D call: TRBD1 (5 bases). V was shortened by 2 bases and J by 9 bases, with 10 bases between the two germline ends. Per the germline V gene, CDR1 is MNHEY and CDR2 is SVGEGT. The CDR3 totals 13 residues. CDR3 DNA: TGTGCCAGCAGTTACCCTCAGGGATGGGAGCTGTTTTTT. Translation: CASSYPQGWELFF.

This rearrangement joins TRBV5-1 to TRBJ2-7; D possibly corresponds to TRBD2 (5 bases). V was trimmed by 0 bases and J by 3 bases, leaving 7 bases between them. Germline CDR1 SGHRS, CDR2 YFSETQ. The CDR3 length is 13 residues. CDR3 in DNA: TGCGCCAGCAGCTTGGCCGGGAACTACGAGCAGTACTTC. Amino acid sequence: CASSLAGNYEQYF.

This clonotype was seen at least ten times. This chain connects TRBV24-1 to TRBJ2-1; TRBD2 matches at 8 bases. There are 14 residues in the CDR3. J gave up 10 bases and V 3 bases, and 7 bases lay outside the gene matches. Germline CDR1 reads KGHDR; CDR2 reads SFDVKD. The CDR3 here is CATSDPGTRYEQFF. In nucleotides, the CDR3 is TGTGCCACCAGTGATCCCGGGACTAGATACGAGCAGTTCTTC.

The CDR3 DNA is TGTGCCAGCAGTCGAACCAGGACTAGCAAGAATGAGCAGTTCTTC. This sequence encodes CASSRTRTSKNEQFF. The chain recombines TRBV7-9 with TRBJ2-1; 8 positions agree with TRBD2. The CDR3 totals 15 residues. V lost 6 bases and J lost 7; bases outside the gene matches: 11. Germline CDR1 and CDR2: SEHNR and FQNEAQ (reference sequence).